There are many counts of the clone carrying this TCR beta chain. Patients underwent thyroid surgery, and none had received any treatment before it. CDR1 and CDR2 from the germline V gene are SGHRS and YFSETQ. Trimming shortened V by 0 bases and J by 8 bases, and 12 bases separated the two germline ends. The length of the CDR3 is 14 residues. The data belong to a study of metastatic and nonmetastatic thyroid tumors. TCRdb re-called the PCR reads through MiXCR. Of tens of thousands of clones listed, about 15% are singletons. Input material: blood. The TCR sequence derives from a female donor with papillary thyroid cancer or a benign thyroid nodule (not recorded which). Some clones in this sample may be carry-over from other donors' samples. The chain couples TRBV5-1 to TRBJ2-1; D is perhaps TRBD1 (5 bases). The CDR3 region has the DNA TGCGCCAGCAGCTTGGGCAGGGTAAGCGATGAGCAGTTCTTC. Amino acids: CASSLGRVSDEQFF.